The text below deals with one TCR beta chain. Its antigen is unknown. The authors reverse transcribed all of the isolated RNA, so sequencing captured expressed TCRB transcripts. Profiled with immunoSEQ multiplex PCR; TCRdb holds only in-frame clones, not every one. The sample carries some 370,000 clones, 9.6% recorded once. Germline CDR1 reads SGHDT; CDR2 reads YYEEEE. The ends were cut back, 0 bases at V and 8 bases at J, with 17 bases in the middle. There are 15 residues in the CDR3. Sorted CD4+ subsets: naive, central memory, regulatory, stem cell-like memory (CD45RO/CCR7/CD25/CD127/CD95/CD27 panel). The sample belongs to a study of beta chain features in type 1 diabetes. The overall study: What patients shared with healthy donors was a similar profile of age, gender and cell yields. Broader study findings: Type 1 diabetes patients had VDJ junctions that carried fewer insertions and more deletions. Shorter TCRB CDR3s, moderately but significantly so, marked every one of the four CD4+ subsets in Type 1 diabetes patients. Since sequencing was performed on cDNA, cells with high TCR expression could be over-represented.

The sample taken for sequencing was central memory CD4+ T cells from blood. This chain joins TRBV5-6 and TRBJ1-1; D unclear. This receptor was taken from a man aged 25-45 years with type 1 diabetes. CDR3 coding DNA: TGTGCCAGCAGCTTGGGGAGCCGAGACGCGGGGGAAGCTTTCTTT. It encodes CASSLGSRDAGEAFF.